The T cell receptor (beta chain) under discussion was sequenced for a study of cytomegalovirus exposure and HLA in healthy donors. The study, taken as a whole, reports: The listing of 150 or so TCR beta chains classed them as cytomegalovirus-associated.

At the time of sampling, donors were nominally healthy, though unrecorded immune exposures were likely. The PCR ran on 60 Vbeta and 13 Jbeta primers. Original analysis: A later analysis tallied 75 million to 80 million unique TCR beta chains, 9 million to 12 million of them shared. Using immunoSEQ multiplex PCR, the repertoire was profiled, and TCRdb retains in-frame clones only, with some absent. For V, J and clone size, that table is used; D and trimming come from the DNA. The profile shows some 100,000 clones, 77% of them singletons. This clone was seen a handful of times. Its matching antigen is unknown. The junction had 7 bases not matched to a gene; V was cut back by 5 bases and J by 5 bases. The germline gives CDR1 SGHVS, CDR2 FNYEAQ. This CDR3 contains 14 residues.

The sequencing sample was made of PBMCs. The receptor was derived from a man aged 35 to 55 in good health and CMV-seropositive. J is TRBJ1-1 and V is TRBV7-6; 8 bases are shared with TRBD1. The CDR3 spells CASSPRQGLTEAFF. DNA of the CDR3: TGTGCCAGCAGCCCAAGACAGGGGTTGACTGAAGCTTTCTTT. Supplemented by reference TRBV7-6 and TRBJ1-1, the full variable domain reads GAGVSQSPRYKVTKRGQDVALRCDPISGHVSLYWYRQALGQGPEFLTYFNYEAQQDKSGLPNDRFSAERPEGSISTLTIQRTEQRDSAMYRCASSPRQGLTEAFFGQGTRLTVV.